This T cell receptor (beta chain) is drawn from a study of blood T cell repertoires in COVID-19. Across the study: Collection of acute and convalescent COVID-19 samples took place in the United States, Italy and Spain. T cells, B-cell-depleted T cells, or PBMCs supplied cDNA or gDNA.

This clone was observed a handful of times. Original analysis: From reference gene primer amplification, estimates of nucleated cell counts were derived. Repertoires were generated with immunoSEQ multiplex PCR, while TCRdb's copy carries only in-frame clones and drops some. The V and J calls and clone size are taken from that table; D and trimming were inferred from the DNA. The sample lists approximately 61,000 clones, almost 90% occurring once. Germline CDR1 reads MNHEY; CDR2 reads SVGEGT. The CDR3 runs 14 residues. V gave up 6 bases and J gave up 3 bases, with 15 bases separating them. What was sequenced was peripheral blood. This TCR came from a woman older than 75 with active COVID-19. The rearrangement joins TRBV6-2 or TRBV6-3 to TRBJ2-7; a weak D match, TRBD1 (6 bases). As DNA, the CDR3 is TGTGCCAGCAGCCTCCAGGGGTCCGGCTACGAGCAGTACTTC. It specifies CASSLQGSGYEQYF.